This T cell receptor (beta chain) was captured in a study of blood T cell repertoires in COVID-19. Study background: There were acute and convalescent COVID-19 samples, and they came from the United States, Italy and Spain. Nucleic acid was either cDNA or gDNA, and it came from T cells, B-cell-depleted T cells, or PBMCs.

In this sample, this clone turned up once. Source study methods: Nucleated cell counts were estimated from reference gene primer amplification. Profiling relied on immunoSEQ multiplex PCR, and the TCRdb table lists in-frame clones only, not all of them. V and J calls and clone size are those listed in that table; D and trimming were worked out from the DNA. Among 72,000 or so clones listed, 85% were seen once. The CDR3 sequence is 16 residues long. V shed 6 bases and J 7 bases; nucleotides not matched to a gene: 10. The V gene's germline CDR1 is MNHNY and CDR2 SVGAGI (reference sequence). The sample taken for sequencing was peripheral blood. The chain joins TRBV6-6 to TRBJ1-5, with 12 bases identical to TRBD1. This receptor was taken from a woman at least 80 years old with active or convalescent COVID-19. CDR3 bases: TGTGCCAGCAGAGAACCGGGACAGGGGGCGCGGCAGCCCCAGCATTTT. This sequence encodes CASREPGQGARQPQHF.